This T cell receptor beta chain stems from a study of beta chain features in type 1 diabetes. The study, taken as a whole, reports: Any role of HLA type in TCRB rearrangement remained unresolved here. Among patients with Type 1 diabetes, TCRB CDR3s were moderately but significantly shorter in every one of the four CD4+ subsets.

To note about this clone: Its antigen is as yet unknown.

CDR3 size: 16 residues. In germline, CDR1 is KGHSH, CDR2 LQKENI. With 2 bases clipped from V and 5 bases from J, the junction kept 9 bases outside the gene matches. Expressed TCRB transcripts got sequenced, as all isolated RNA was reverse transcribed. Profiled with immunoSEQ multiplex PCR; TCRdb holds only in-frame clones, not every one. Of about 160,000 clones detected, around a tenth appear once; the ten largest clones hold roughly 0.5%. The sample was central memory CD4+ T cells from blood. The rearrangement links TRBV18 to TRBJ2-3, with 8 bases lining up with TRBD2. The TCR sequence derives from a man aged 25-40 years with type 1 diabetes. The chain's CDR3 is CASSPNSGTSGDTQYF. The CDR3 coding sequence is TGTGCCAGCTCACCAAATAGCGGGACCTCCGGAGATACGCAGTATTTT.